This T cell receptor (beta chain) was sequenced during a study of CD8+ T cells in alopecia areata. This clone was recorded only once. Following extraction, RNA underwent reverse transcription to cDNA, which served as the sequencing template. Some clones are missing from TCRdb's copy, which holds only in-frame ones; the method was immunoSEQ multiplex PCR. This repertoire shows 95,000 to 110,000 clones, around 60% found once; its top ten account for 8.5% to 10%. This CDR3 spans 15 amino acids. Trimming removed 2 bases from V and 1 base from J, with 12 bases in between. Germline values: CDR1 SGHAT, CDR2 FQNNGV.

The chain joins TRBV11-2 to TRBJ2-7, with D perhaps matching TRBD1 (6 bases). The sequence was collected from a human donor in good health. Sequencing was carried out using CD4+ T cells sorted from blood. CDR3 DNA: TGTGCCAGCAGCTTATTCACAGGGTTATCCTACGAGCAGTACTTC. Protein sequence: CASSLFTGLSYEQYF. Variable domain in full (rest from reference TRBV11-2 and TRBJ2-7): EAGVAQSPRYKIIEKRQSVAFWCNPISGHATLYWYQQILGQGPKLLIQFQNNGVVDDSQLPKDRFSAERLKGVDSTLKIQPAKLEDSAVYLCASSLFTGLSYEQYFGPGTRLTVT.